Listed here are 20 T cell receptor beta chains from one sample, sequenced in a study of cytomegalovirus exposure and HLA in healthy donors (dated by TCRdb to 2016 to 2017). The library was built by means of the immunoSEQ multiplex PCR assay. A mixture of 60 forward primers for TCR Vbeta segments and 13 reverse primers for TCR Jbeta segments was used in the multiplex PCR. Not all clones reach the TCRdb copy of this immuneACCESS table, which keeps in-frame sequences only. Checked studies attribute under half of the gap to unresolved V genes and leave the rest unexplained. This sample comprises 150,000 to 180,000 clones, roughly four fifths of them detected only once. Jointly, the top ten make up roughly 1.4% of the sample. Input material: PBMCs. The receptors originated from a man aged 18 to 35 in good health and CMV-seronegative.

Only a few counts were recorded for this clone. This chain connects TRBV6-6 to TRBJ1-5, with 7 positions matching TRBD1. Trimming took 7 bases from V and 3 from J; bases not matched to a gene: 9. This CDR3 spans 15 amino acids. Germline CDR1 is MNHNY and CDR2 is SVGAGI (reference sequence). The CDR3 spells CASTGETGYNQPQHF. CDR3 in DNA: TGTGCCAGCACTGGCGAGACAGGGTACAATCAGCCCCAGCATTTT.

This chain links TRBV2 with TRBJ2-7; 10 bases agree with TRBD1. V was pared by 3 bases and J by 5 bases, with 10 bases of the junction left unmatched. Germline CDR1 is SNHLY and CDR2 is FYNNEI. CDR3 length: 16 residues. The CDR3 DNA follows: TGTGCCAGCAGTGAGACAGGGGGCGTCCTTAAGCACGAGCAGTACTTC. This sequence encodes CASSETGGVLKHEQYF.

This clone was detected only a few times. The chain couples TRBV27 to TRBJ1-2; the D is unclear. V was clipped by 1 base and J by 4 bases, with 7 bases between them. CDR3 length: 13 amino acids. Germline assignment: CDR1 MNHEY and CDR2 SMNVEV (reference sequence). The CDR3 sequence is CASSLYPSYGYTF. The CDR3 DNA sequence: TGTGCCAGCAGTTTATATCCGAGCTATGGCTACACCTTC.

This chain uses TRBV7-9 with TRBJ2-1; D might be TRBD2 (5 bases). CDR3 length equals 16 residues. The germline V gene encodes CDR1 SEHNR and CDR2 FQNEAQ (reference sequence). V was clipped by 5 bases and J by 7 bases, with 21 bases between them. Here the CDR3 reads CASSPLDQRNLNEQFF. The CDR3 bases are TGTGCCAGCAGCCCCCTGGATCAGCGGAACCTTAATGAGCAGTTCTTC.

This clone was picked up a small number of times. The chain carries TRBV7-2 and TRBJ2-7; 7 nucleotides line up with TRBD2. Germline-derived CDR1 and CDR2 are SGHTA and FQGNSA. The CDR3 loop spans 17 amino acids. Germline trimming cut 2 bases from V and 0 bases from J; bases unmatched to any gene: 10. The CDR3 nucleotides read TGTGCCAGCAGCTTAAGCGGGGCTGGCGGAAGCTCCTACGAGCAGTACTTC. Residues: CASSLSGAGGSSYEQYF.

The chain recombines TRBV19 with TRBJ2-7, with D maybe TRBD2 (6 bases). The V gene's germline CDR1 is LNHDA and CDR2 SQIVND (reference sequence). Deletions cut 3 bases from V and 0 bases from J, with 12 bases between. The CDR3 is made up of 15 amino acids. The CDR3 DNA sequence: TGTGCCAGTAGTATTGCGCAGGGAGGCTCCTACGAGCAGTACTTC. Residues: CASSIAQGGSYEQYF.

The count of this clone is one. The rearrangement uses TRBV6-5 and TRBJ2-1; 7 bases map to TRBD2. Trimming took 2 bases from V and 6 from J; bases not matched to a gene: 4. Germline values: CDR1 MNHEY, CDR2 SVGAGI. This CDR3 region has 14 residues. CDR3 loop: CASSYGGSRNEQFF. CDR3 nucleotide sequence: TGTGCCAGCAGTTACGGCGGGAGCCGCAATGAGCAGTTCTTC.

The chain has TRBV30 and TRBJ2-1; D might be TRBD2 (5 bases). This CDR3 contains 15 residues. Germline loops: CDR1 GTSNPN, CDR2 SVGIG (reference sequence). V was pared by 2 bases and J by 3 bases, with 14 bases between. The CDR3 DNA reads as TGTGCCTGGAGTTACCGAGGGTCTTTCTACAATGAGCAGTTCTTC. The encoded protein is CAWSYRGSFYNEQFF.

This clone was seen more than once but under ten times. The rearrangement links TRBV6-4 to TRBJ1-2; D not certain. V gave up 0 bases and J gave up 6 bases, with 17 bases separating them. This CDR3 is built from 16 residues. CDR1 is MRHNA, CDR2 SNTAGT, per germline. CDR3 sequence reads: CASSDSPGGEADGYTF. The CDR3 region has the DNA TGTGCCAGCAGTGACTCGCCGGGTGGGGAAGCGGATGGCTACACCTTC.

The V call is TRBV28, the J call TRBJ2-1; 9 bases are shared with TRBD1. Germline assignment: CDR1 MDHEN and CDR2 SYDVKM. This CDR3 comprises 16 residues. Trimming took 8 bases from V and 4 from J; bases not matched to a gene: 12. The DNA for the CDR3 is TGTGCCAGCTCCACAGGGGGCAGAACTTTTTACAATGAGCAGTTCTTC. This translates into CASSTGGRTFYNEQFF.

The V call is TRBV28, the J call TRBJ2-7, with D possibly being TRBD2 (6 bases). The CDR3 covers 14 residues. Per germline, CDR1 MDHEN and CDR2 SYDVKM. Trimming cost V 2 bases and J 10 bases, with 18 bases left between them. The DNA of the CDR3 is TGTGCCAGCAGTTTAGGCGGGGACGTACGAGGCCAGTACTTC. This encodes CASSLGGDVRGQYF.

The chain combines TRBV7-9 with TRBJ2-1, with 8 bases lining up with TRBD2. Per germline, CDR1 SEHNR and CDR2 FQNEAQ (reference sequence). This CDR3 comprises 12 residues. The CDR3 protein is CALSGSLDEQFF. For the CDR3, the DNA is TGTGCACTAAGCGGGAGTTTGGATGAGCAGTTCTTC. Full variable domain (missing parts from reference TRBV7-9 and TRBJ2-1): DTGVSQNPRHKITKRGQNVTFRCDPISEHNRLYWYRQTLGQGPEFLTYFQNEAQLEKSRLLSDRFSAERPKGSFSTLEIQRTEQGDSAMYLCALSGSLDEQFFGPGTRLTVL.

The chain uses TRBV11-2 and TRBJ2-3; 12 bases match TRBD2. With 6 bases clipped from V and 5 bases from J, the junction kept 6 bases outside the gene matches. The CDR3 runs 15 residues. Germline lookup yields CDR1 SGHAT and CDR2 FQNNGV. CDR3 sequence reads: CASRGLAGGVDTQYF. The CDR3 DNA follows: TGTGCCAGCAGGGGACTAGCGGGTGGGGTAGATACGCAGTATTTT. Variable domain in full (rest from reference TRBV11-2 and TRBJ2-3): EAGVAQSPRYKIIEKRQSVAFWCNPISGHATLYWYQQILGQGPKLLIQFQNNGVVDDSQLPKDRFSAERLKGVDSTLKIQPAKLEDSAVYLCASRGLAGGVDTQYFGPGTRLTVL.

This clone was counted at least ten times. The chain employs TRBV6-6 and TRBJ2-5; D is undetermined. V lost 0 bases and J 5 bases, leaving 4 bases between the germline ends. The CDR3 is made up of 12 amino acids. The germline gives CDR1 MNHNY, CDR2 SVGAGI (reference sequence). DNA of the CDR3: TGTGCCAGCAGTTACTCATCGGAGACCCAGTACTTC. Translation gives CASSYSSETQYF.

A few counts support this clone. V is TRBV5-4 and J is TRBJ1-5, with 10 bases matching TRBD1. Looked up from germline, CDR1 is SGHNT and CDR2 is YYREEE (reference sequence). CDR3 size: 16 residues. Losses at the gene ends were 0 bases for V and 6 bases for J; bases not matched to a gene: 6. The CDR3: CASSLGGQGKGQPQHF. In DNA form, the CDR3 reads TGTGCCAGCAGCTTGGGGGGACAGGGGAAAGGTCAGCCCCAGCATTTT.

DNA for the CDR3: TGCAGCGTCCATCCGACCCTCGAGATCCTCTCGGGGGGCTACACCTTC. Amino acids: CSVHPTLEILSGGYTF. The V gene is TRBV29-1, the J gene TRBJ1-2; no firm D call. Germline V CDR1 and CDR2: SQVTM, ANQGSEA. The V and J ends lost 6 bases and 8 bases respectively, with 28 bases between them. The CDR3 consists of 16 residues.

This clone was observed a handful of times. The chain joins TRBV6-6 to TRBJ2-5, with D possibly matching TRBD2 (6 bases). The CDR3 loop spans 14 amino acids. Between the trimmed V and J ends, which lost 5 bases and 1 base, there was a span of 11 bases. The germline gives CDR1 MNHNY, CDR2 SVGAGI (reference sequence). CDR3 DNA sequence: TGTGCCAGCAGTCTCCGACTAGTCCAAGAGACCCAGTACTTC. The encoded protein is CASSLRLVQETQYF.

V gene TRBV19 combines with J gene TRBJ2-3; perhaps TRBD2 as D (6 bases). Germline CDR1 reads LNHDA; CDR2 reads SQIVND (reference sequence). This CDR3 has 15 residues. V was clipped by 7 bases and J by 4 bases, with 18 bases between them. CDR3 sequence (DNA): TGTGCCAGTAAGATCGCCGGGAGTCTAGCAGATACGCAGTATTTT. This encodes CASKIAGSLADTQYF.

This chain joins TRBV29-1 and TRBJ2-1; weak D call: TRBD1 (6 bases). Germline loops: CDR1 SQVTM, CDR2 ANQGSEA. This CDR3 has 12 amino acids. V was shortened by 1 base and J by 6 bases, with 7 bases between the two germline ends. CDR3 residues: CSVEVDSNEQFF. CDR3 coding DNA: TGCAGCGTTGAAGTGGACAGCAATGAGCAGTTCTTC.

The chain joins TRBV27 to TRBJ1-1; no definite D call. CDR1 and CDR2 from the germline V gene are MNHEY and SMNVEV (reference sequence). The germline V and J ends were trimmed by 6 bases and 1 base, with 15 bases remaining between them. The CDR3 covers 15 residues. The CDR3 DNA follows: TGTGCCAGCAGGCCCAGACGGGCGGGGAACACTGAAGCTTTCTTT. This encodes CASRPRRAGNTEAFF.